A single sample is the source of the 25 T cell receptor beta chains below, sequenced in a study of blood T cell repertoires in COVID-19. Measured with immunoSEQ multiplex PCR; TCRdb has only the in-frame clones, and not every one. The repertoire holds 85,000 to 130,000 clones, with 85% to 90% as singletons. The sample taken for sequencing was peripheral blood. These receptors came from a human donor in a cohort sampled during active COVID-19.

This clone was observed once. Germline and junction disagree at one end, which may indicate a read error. The CDR3 nucleotides read TGTGTCACCAGTGAGCCGGGACAGGGCAATGGCTACACCTTC. Translated, it gives CVTSEPGQGNGYTF. V usage is TRBV24-1 and J usage is TRBJ1-2, with 9 bases matching TRBD1. There are 14 residues in the CDR3. The germline V gene has CDR1 KGHDR and CDR2 SFDVKD.

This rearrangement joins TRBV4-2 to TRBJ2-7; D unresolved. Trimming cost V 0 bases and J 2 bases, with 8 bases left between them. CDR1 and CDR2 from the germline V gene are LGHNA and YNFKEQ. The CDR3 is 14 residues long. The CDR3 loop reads CASSQEASTYEQYF. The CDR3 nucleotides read TGTGCCAGCAGCCAAGAGGCCAGTACCTACGAGCAGTACTTC.

DNA for the CDR3: TGTGCCACCAGTGAACCACGGGGACAGGGGGGACAAGAGACCCAGTACTTC. It is translated as CATSEPRGQGGQETQYF. The chain carries TRBV24-1 and TRBJ2-5, with TRBD1 identical over 11 bases. Germline V lookup: CDR1 KGHDR, CDR2 SFDVKD. The CDR3 runs to 17 residues. Trimming cost V 4 bases and J 2 bases; bases outside gene matches: 8.

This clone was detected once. DNA for the CDR3: TGTGCCAGCAGTGCTACCTACGAAAACATTCAGTACTTC. It translates to CASSATYENIQYF. V gene TRBV28 combines with J gene TRBJ2-4; D gene uncertain. This CDR3 contains 13 residues. CDR1 is MDHEN, CDR2 SYDVKM, per germline. Trimming left V 5 bases short and J 5 bases short, with 10 bases between. Together with reference TRBV28 and TRBJ2-4, the CDR3 gives the full variable domain: DVKVTQSSRYLVKRTGEKVFLECVQDMDHENMFWYRQDPGLGLRLIYFSYDVKMKEKGDIPEGYSVSREKKERFSLILESASTNQTSMYLCASSATYENIQYFGAGTRLSVL.

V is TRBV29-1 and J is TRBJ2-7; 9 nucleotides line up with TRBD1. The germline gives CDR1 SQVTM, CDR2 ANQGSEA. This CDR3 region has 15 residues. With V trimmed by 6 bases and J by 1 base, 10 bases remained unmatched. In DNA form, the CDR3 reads TGCAGCGTCCACATTACTGACAGGGGGTCCTACGAGCAGTACTTC. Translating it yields CSVHITDRGSYEQYF.

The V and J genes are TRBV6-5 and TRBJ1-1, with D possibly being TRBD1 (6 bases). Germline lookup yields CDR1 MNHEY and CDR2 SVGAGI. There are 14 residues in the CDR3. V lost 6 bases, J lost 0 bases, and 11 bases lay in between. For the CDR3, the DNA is TGTGCCAGCAGCCGGACAGAGGTGAACACTGAAGCTTTCTTT. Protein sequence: CASSRTEVNTEAFF.

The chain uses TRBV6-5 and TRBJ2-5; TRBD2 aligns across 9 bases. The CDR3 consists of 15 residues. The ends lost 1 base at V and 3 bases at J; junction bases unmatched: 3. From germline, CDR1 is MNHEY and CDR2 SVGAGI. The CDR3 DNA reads TGTGCCAGCAGTTACTACGGGACTAGCAAAGAGACCCAGTACTTC. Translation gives CASSYYGTSKETQYF.

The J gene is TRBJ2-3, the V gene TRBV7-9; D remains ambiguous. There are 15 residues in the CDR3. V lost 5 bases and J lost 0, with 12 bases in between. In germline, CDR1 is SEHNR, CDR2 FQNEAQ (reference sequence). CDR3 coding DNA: TGTGCCAGCAGCCCCGGCCCCGGGAGCACAGATACGCAGTATTTT. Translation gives CASSPGPGSTDTQYF.

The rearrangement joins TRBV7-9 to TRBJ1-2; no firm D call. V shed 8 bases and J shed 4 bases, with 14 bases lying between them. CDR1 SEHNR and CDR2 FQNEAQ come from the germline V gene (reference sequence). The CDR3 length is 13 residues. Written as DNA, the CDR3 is TGTGCCAGCTCCGCTTGGGAGGCCTATGGCTACACCTTC. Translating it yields CASSAWEAYGYTF.

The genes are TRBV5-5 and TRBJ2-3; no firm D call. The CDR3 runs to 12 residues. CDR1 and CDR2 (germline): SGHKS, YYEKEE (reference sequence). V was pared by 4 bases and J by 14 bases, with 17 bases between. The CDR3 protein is CASSRPSSLWYF. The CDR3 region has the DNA TGTGCCAGCAGCCGTCCGAGTAGCTTGTGGTATTTT.

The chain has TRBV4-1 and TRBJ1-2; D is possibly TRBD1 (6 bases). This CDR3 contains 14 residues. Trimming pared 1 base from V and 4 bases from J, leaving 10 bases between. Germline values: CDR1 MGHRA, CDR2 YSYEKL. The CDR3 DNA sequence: TGCGCCAGCAGCCAAGCTGCGGGGGCCTATGGCTACACCTTC. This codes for CASSQAAGAYGYTF.

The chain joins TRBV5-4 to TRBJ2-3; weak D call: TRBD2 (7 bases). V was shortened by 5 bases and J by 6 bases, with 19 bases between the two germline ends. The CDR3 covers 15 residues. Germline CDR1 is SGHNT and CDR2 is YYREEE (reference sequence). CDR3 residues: CASSLPGGGGDTQYF. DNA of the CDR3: TGTGCCAGCAGTCTCCCAGGAGGGGGAGGGGATACGCAGTATTTT.

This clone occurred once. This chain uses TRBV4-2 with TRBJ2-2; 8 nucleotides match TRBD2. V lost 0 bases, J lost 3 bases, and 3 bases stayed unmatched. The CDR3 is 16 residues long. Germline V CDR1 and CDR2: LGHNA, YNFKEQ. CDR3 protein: CASSQDPSGYTGELFF. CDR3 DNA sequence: TGTGCCAGCAGCCAAGACCCTAGCGGGTACACCGGGGAGCTGTTTTTT.

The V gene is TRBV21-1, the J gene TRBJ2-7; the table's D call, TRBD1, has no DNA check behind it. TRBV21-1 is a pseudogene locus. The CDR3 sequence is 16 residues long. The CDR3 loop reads CASSKGHQGRMGEQYF. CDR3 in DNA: TGTGCCAGCAGCAAAGGGCACCAGGGTAGGATGGGAGAGCAGTACTTC.

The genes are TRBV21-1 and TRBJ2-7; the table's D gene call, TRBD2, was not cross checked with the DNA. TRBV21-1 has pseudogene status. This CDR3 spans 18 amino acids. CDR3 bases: TGTGCCAGCAGCAAAGAGTTGACGGGTAAGCGGGACCCCTACGAGCAGTACTTC. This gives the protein CASSKELTGKRDPYEQYF.

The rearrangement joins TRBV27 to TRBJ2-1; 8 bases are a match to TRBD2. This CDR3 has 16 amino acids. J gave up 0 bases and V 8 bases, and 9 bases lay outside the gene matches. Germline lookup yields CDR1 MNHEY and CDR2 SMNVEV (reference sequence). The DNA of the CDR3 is TGTGCCAGCCTTAGGGCGGGGGGATACTCCTACAATGAGCAGTTCTTC. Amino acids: CASLRAGGYSYNEQFF.

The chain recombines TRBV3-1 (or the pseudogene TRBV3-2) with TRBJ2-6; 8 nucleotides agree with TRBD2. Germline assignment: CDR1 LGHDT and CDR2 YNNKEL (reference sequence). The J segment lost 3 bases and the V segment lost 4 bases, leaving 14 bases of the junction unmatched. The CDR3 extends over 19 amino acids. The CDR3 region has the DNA TGTGCCAGCAGCCGCCGGGAGGGAGCGGGAGTACTTGGGGCCAACGTCCTGACTTTC. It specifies CASSRREGAGVLGANVLTF.

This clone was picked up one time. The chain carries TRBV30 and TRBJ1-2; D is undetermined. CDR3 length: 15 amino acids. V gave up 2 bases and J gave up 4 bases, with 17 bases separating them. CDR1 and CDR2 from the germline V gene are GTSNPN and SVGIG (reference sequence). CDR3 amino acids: CAWSPGRDGFYGYTF. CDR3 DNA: TGTGCCTGGAGTCCAGGTCGCGACGGATTCTATGGCTACACCTTC.

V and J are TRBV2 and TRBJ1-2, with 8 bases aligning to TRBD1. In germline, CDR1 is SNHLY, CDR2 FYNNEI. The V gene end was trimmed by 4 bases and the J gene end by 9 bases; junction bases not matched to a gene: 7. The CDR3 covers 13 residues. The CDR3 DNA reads TGTGCCAGCAGTGTGCCAGGGGGCGGAAGCTACACCTTC. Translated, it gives CASSVPGGGSYTF.

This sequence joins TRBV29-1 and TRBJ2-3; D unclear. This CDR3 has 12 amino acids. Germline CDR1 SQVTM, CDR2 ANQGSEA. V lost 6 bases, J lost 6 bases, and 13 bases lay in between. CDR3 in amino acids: CSVRLAADTQYF. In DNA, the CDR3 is TGCAGCGTGAGACTCGCGGCGGATACGCAGTATTTT.

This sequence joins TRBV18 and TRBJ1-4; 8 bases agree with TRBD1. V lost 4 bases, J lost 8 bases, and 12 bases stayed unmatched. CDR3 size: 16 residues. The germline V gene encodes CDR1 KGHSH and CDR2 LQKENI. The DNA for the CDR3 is TGTGCCAGCTCACTATCGTCAGGGGGCGTTATCGAAAAACTGTTTTTT. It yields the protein CASSLSSGGVIEKLFF.

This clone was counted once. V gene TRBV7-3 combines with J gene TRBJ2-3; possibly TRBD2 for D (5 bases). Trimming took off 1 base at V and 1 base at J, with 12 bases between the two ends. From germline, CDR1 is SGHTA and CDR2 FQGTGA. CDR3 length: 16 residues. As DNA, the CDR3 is TGTGCCAGCAGCTTAATGGGAGCGGCAGGCACAGATACGCAGTATTTT. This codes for CASSLMGAAGTDTQYF.

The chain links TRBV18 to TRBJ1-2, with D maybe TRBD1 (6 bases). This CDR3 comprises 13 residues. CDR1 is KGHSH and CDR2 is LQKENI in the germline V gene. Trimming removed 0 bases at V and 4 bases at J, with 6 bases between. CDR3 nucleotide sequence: TGTGCCAGCTCACCACCGGACAGCTATGGCTACACCTTC. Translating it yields CASSPPDSYGYTF.

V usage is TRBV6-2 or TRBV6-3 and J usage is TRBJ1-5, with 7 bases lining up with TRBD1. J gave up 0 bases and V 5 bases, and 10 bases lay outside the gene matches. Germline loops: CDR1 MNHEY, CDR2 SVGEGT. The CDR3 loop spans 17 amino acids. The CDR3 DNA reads TGTGCCAGCAGTACCCCATATTACAGGGGTAGCAATCAGCCCCAGCATTTT. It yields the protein CASSTPYYRGSNQPQHF.

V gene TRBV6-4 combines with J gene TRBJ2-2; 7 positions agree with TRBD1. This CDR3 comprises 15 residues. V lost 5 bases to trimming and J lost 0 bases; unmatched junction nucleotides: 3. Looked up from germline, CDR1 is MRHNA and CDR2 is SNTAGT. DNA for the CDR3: TGTGCCAGCAGTAGGGACAGCGCGAACACCGGGGAGCTGTTTTTT. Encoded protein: CASSRDSANTGELFF.